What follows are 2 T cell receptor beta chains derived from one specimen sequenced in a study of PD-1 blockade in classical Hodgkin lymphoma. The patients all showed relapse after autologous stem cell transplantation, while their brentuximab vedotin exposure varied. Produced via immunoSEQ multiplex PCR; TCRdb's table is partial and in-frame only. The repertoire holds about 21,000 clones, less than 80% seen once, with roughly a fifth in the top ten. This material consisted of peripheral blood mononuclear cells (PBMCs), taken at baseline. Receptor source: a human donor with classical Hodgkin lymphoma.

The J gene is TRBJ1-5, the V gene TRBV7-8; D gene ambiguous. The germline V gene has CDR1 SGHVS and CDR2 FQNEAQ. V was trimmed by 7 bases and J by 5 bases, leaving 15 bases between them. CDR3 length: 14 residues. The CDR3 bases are TGTGCCAGCACCCCCGGGCAGGCTTATCAGCCCCAGCATTTT. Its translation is CASTPGQAYQPQHF. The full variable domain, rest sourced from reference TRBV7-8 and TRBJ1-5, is GAGVSQSPRYKVAKRGQDVALRCDPISGHVSLFWYQQALGQGPEFLTYFQNEAQLDKSGLPSDRFFAERPEGSVSTLKIQRTQQEDSAVYLCASTPGQAYQPQHFGDGTRLSIL.

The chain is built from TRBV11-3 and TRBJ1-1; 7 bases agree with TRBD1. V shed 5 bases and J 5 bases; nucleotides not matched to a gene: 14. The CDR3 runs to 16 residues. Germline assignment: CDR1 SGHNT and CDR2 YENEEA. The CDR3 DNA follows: TGTGCCAGCAGCCTGGGGCACTCCAGGGGGAATACTGAAGCTTTCTTT. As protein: CASSLGHSRGNTEAFF.